This T cell receptor (beta chain) derives from a study of shared clonotypes between healthy human individuals. The assay ran at deep level. TCRdb's copy holds only in-frame clones and misses some; the assay was immunoSEQ multiplex PCR. The table lists millions of clones, more than 90% of them singletons. About this clone: The target antigen is unknown.

The V end lost 6 bases, the J end lost 2 bases, and 16 bases lay between the germline ends. CDR3 length equals 15 residues. Germline V lookup: CDR1 LGHNT, CDR2 FRNRAP. Study conclusions and caveats: Limited genetic and exposure-history diversity came from having few donors. When naive CD4 clonotypes were compared across a few donors, around 5% were shared.

This chain connects TRBV12-5 to TRBJ2-5; possibly TRBD2 for D (7 bases). This TCR came from a man between 18 and 29 years old in good health. The sample comprised naive CD4+ T cells sorted from blood. Subset denoted: CD45RA+ positively selected. CDR3 coding DNA: TGTGCTAGTGGACTTCTCAGGGGACTACAAGAGACCCAGTACTTC. Translated, it gives CASGLLRGLQETQYF.